Below are 16 T cell receptor beta chains sequenced from a single sample in a study of T cell repertoires in cytomegalovirus infection. TCRdb processed the reads anew with MiXCR; each CDR3 protein has one entry. The sample holds about 300,000 distinct CDR3 sequences, about 9.2% seen once. What was sequenced was PBMCs. The receptors were sampled from a human donor in good health (CMV status not recorded). Some clones in this sample may be carry-over from other donors' samples.

This clonotype has at least ten counts. The chain employs TRBV28 and TRBJ1-1; D remains ambiguous. V was pared by 6 bases and J by 4 bases, with 6 bases between. There are 11 residues in the CDR3. Germline-derived CDR1 and CDR2 are MDHEN and SYDVKM. CDR3: CASSHITEAFF. In DNA form, the CDR3 reads TGTGCCAGCAGCCACATCACTGAAGCTTTCTTT. The full variable domain, with the rest looked up from reference TRBV28 and TRBJ1-1, is DVKVTQSSRYLVKRTGEKVFLECVQDMDHENMFWYRQDPGLGLRLIYFSYDVKMKEKGDIPEGYSVSREKKERFSLILESASTNQTSMYLCASSHITEAFFGQGTRLTVV.

This clonotype showed up many times. This chain connects TRBV28 to TRBJ2-7; 14 nucleotides line up with TRBD2. Losses at the gene ends were 6 bases for V and 3 bases for J; bases not matched to a gene: 7. The CDR3 contains 16 residues. In germline, CDR1 is MDHEN, CDR2 SYDVKM. CDR3 residues: CASSPPGTSGGYEQYV. The DNA of the CDR3 is TGTGCCAGCAGCCCGCCCGGGACTAGCGGGGGCTACGAGCAGTACGTC.

Ten or more counts support this clonotype. V gene TRBV7-9 combines with J gene TRBJ2-7, with D possibly being TRBD1 (5 bases). V lost 2 bases and J lost 0, with 8 bases in between. Germline values: CDR1 SEHNR, CDR2 FQNEAQ (reference sequence). This CDR3 comprises 14 residues. The CDR3 sequence is CASSLRQSSYEQYF. Here the CDR3 DNA reads TGTGCCAGCAGCTTAAGACAGAGCTCCTACGAGCAGTACTTC.

This sequence joins TRBV6-2 or TRBV6-3 and TRBJ2-3; TRBD2 agrees at 7 bases. The CDR3 loop spans 14 amino acids. The V and J ends lost 7 bases and 0 bases, in that order; junction bases with no gene match: 4. CDR1 and CDR2 from the germline V gene are MNHEY and SVGEGT. The CDR3 is CASTGLVSTDTQYF. CDR3 bases: TGTGCCAGCACCGGACTAGTTAGCACAGATACGCAGTATTTT.

This clonotype has a handful of counts. This chain uses TRBV5-4 with TRBJ2-5; 9 bases fit TRBD2. Looked up from germline, CDR1 is SGHNT and CDR2 is YYREEE (reference sequence). The V segment lost 7 bases and the J segment 2 bases; nucleotides outside the gene matches: 9. The CDR3 contains 15 residues. CDR3 protein: CASQARAGGQETQYF. The CDR3 bases are TGTGCCAGCCAAGCCCGGGCGGGGGGGCAAGAGACCCAGTACTTC.

This clonotype appeared many times. The V and J genes are TRBV19 and TRBJ1-1; a possible D gene is TRBD1 (6 bases). CDR1 is LNHDA and CDR2 is SQIVND in the germline V gene (reference sequence). Between the trimmed V and J ends, which lost 1 base and 1 base, there was a span of 7 bases. This CDR3 has 14 amino acids. The CDR3 reads CASSIAGQNTEAFF. The CDR3 coding sequence is TGTGCCAGTAGTATAGCGGGACAGAACACTGAAGCTTTCTTT. Full variable domain (rest looked up from reference TRBV19 and TRBJ1-1): DGGITQSPKYLFRKEGQNVTLSCEQNLNHDAMYWYRQDPGQGLRLIYYSQIVNDFQKGDIAEGYSVSREKKESFPLTVTSAQKNPTAFYLCASSIAGQNTEAFFGQGTRLTVV.

This clonotype was seen many times. The gene calls are TRBV7-6 and TRBJ2-5; TRBD1 is a possible D gene (7 bases). The CDR3 runs to 14 residues. Germline values: CDR1 SGHVS, CDR2 FNYEAQ. The V end was cut by 4 bases, the J end by 5 bases, with 14 bases between. The CDR3 region is CASSSYRGGETQYF. In nucleotides, the CDR3 is TGTGCCAGCAGCTCCTACAGGGGAGGCGAGACCCAGTACTTC.

The V call is TRBV2, the J call TRBJ1-5; 7 nucleotides line up with TRBD1. The ends lost 7 bases at V and 5 bases at J; junction bases unmatched: 14. Germline V gene sequence: CDR1 SNHLY, CDR2 FYNNEI. The CDR3 contains 16 residues. CDR3 coding DNA: TGTGCCAGCACCACCGACAGGGCAACGTTTCATCAGCCCCAGCATTTT. This gives the protein CASTTDRATFHQPQHF.

This clonotype was counted between two and nine times. For the CDR3, the DNA is TGCAGTGCTAGAGACAGGGGGCAATCCTATAATTCACCCCTCCACTTT. Translated: CSARDRGQSYNSPLHF. The chain joins TRBV20-1 to TRBJ1-6; 8 nucleotides align to TRBD1. The CDR3 contains 16 residues. Germline CDR1 DFQATT, CDR2 SNEGSKA (reference sequence). Losses at the gene ends were 0 bases for V and 1 base for J; bases not matched to a gene: 2.

This clonotype showed up many times. The V gene is TRBV6-2 or TRBV6-3, the J gene TRBJ2-1, with 8 bases identical to TRBD2. Germline CDR1 reads MNHEY; CDR2 reads SVGEGT. This CDR3 has 14 residues. V was clipped by 5 bases and J by 8 bases; unmatched bases: 8. Here the CDR3 reads CASSGWTSSDEQFF. CDR3 coding DNA: TGTGCCAGCAGTGGCTGGACTAGCTCCGATGAGCAGTTCTTC.

This clonotype was recorded many times. The chain links TRBV20-1 to TRBJ1-4; the D is unclear. CDR1 is DFQATT, CDR2 SNEGSKA, per germline (reference sequence). The CDR3 runs to 13 residues. V lost 3 bases and J 8 bases, leaving 13 bases between the germline ends. The CDR3 DNA follows: TGCAGTGCTAGTAACCGGGCTGGGGAAAAACTGTTTTTT. Protein product: CSASNRAGEKLFF.

In its sample, this clonotype was seen many times. The genes are TRBV6-2 or TRBV6-3 and TRBJ1-4, with D possibly matching TRBD1 (6 bases). CDR1 and CDR2 (germline): MNHEY, SVGEGT. CDR3 length: 14 residues. V lost 7 bases and J lost 4, with 13 bases in between. The CDR3: CASTFGQFNEKLFF. CDR3 nucleotide sequence: TGTGCCAGCACCTTCGGACAGTTTAATGAAAAACTGTTTTTT.

This clonotype was seen ten or more times. The J gene is TRBJ2-7, the V gene TRBV4-1, with 8 positions matching TRBD1. The CDR3 totals 15 residues. V lost 0 bases, J lost 0 bases, and 1 base stayed unmatched. Germline CDR1 is MGHRA and CDR2 is YSYEKL. The CDR3 nucleotides are TGCGCCAGCAGCCAAGAGGGACAGGCCTCCTACGAGCAGTACTTC. Translated, it gives CASSQEGQASYEQYF.

This clonotype was counted ten times or more. The chain employs TRBV2 and TRBJ1-1; D may be TRBD1 (6 bases). Germline loops: CDR1 SNHLY, CDR2 FYNNEI. Trimming stripped 6 bases from V and 4 bases from J, with 12 bases between. The CDR3 length is 13 residues. CDR3 loop: CASSVQGSTEAFF. The DNA for the CDR3 is TGTGCCAGCAGCGTACAGGGTAGCACTGAAGCTTTCTTT.

A single count supports this clonotype. V gene TRBV18 combines with J gene TRBJ2-5, with a possible D match to TRBD2 (5 bases). From germline, CDR1 is KGHSH and CDR2 LQKENI. There are 16 residues in the CDR3. V was shortened by 0 bases and J by 2 bases, with 13 bases between the two germline ends. The CDR3 loop reads CASSPPGQRLQETQYF. The CDR3 nucleotides are TGTGCCAGCTCACCACCTGGGCAGCGGTTGCAAGAGACCCAGTACTTC.

This clonotype has ten or more counts. V is TRBV2 and J is TRBJ1-2, with D tentatively TRBD1 (5 bases). The germline gives CDR1 SNHLY, CDR2 FYNNEI. The V gene lost 7 bases and the J gene lost 4 bases, with 10 bases spanning the gap. The CDR3 sequence is 12 residues long. The DNA of the CDR3 is TGTGCCAGCACTTTGACAGCCTATGGCTACACCTTC. Translation gives CASTLTAYGYTF.